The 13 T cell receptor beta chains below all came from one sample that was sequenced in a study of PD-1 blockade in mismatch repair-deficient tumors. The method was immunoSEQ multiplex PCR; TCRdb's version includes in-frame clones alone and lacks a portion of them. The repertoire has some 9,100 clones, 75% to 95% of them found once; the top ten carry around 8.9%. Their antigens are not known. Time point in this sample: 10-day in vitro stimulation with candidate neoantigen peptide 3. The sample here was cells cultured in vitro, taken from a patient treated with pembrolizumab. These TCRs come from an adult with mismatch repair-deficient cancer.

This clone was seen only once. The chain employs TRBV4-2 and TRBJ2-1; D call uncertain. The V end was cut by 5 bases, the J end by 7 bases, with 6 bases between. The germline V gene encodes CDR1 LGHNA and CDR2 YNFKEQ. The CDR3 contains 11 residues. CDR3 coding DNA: TGTGCCAGCAGCTTCGTTAATGAGCAGTTCTTC. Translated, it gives CASSFVNEQFF.

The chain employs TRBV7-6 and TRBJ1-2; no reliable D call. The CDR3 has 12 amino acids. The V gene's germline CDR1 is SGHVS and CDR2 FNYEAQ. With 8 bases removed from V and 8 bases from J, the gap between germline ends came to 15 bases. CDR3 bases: TGTGCCAGCTCTCGTGACCTAAGCGGCTACACCTTC. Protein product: CASSRDLSGYTF.

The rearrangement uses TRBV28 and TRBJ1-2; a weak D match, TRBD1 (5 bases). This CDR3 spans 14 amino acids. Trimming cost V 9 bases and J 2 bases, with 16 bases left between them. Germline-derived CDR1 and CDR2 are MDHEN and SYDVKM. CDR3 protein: CASLSRQRNYGYTF. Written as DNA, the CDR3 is TGTGCCAGTTTATCCCGACAGCGAAACTATGGCTACACCTTC.

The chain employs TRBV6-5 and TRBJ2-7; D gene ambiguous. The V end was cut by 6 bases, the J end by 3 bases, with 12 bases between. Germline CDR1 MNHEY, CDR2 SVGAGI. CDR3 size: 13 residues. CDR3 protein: CASRKEFLYEQYF. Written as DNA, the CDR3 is TGTGCCAGCAGGAAAGAATTCCTCTACGAGCAGTACTTC.

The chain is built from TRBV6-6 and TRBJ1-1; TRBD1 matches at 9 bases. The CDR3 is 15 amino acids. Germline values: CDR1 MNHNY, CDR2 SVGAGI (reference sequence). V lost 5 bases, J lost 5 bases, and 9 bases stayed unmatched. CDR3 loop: CASSQINRGRTEAFF. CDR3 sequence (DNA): TGTGCCAGCAGTCAGATTAACAGGGGGCGTACTGAAGCTTTCTTT.

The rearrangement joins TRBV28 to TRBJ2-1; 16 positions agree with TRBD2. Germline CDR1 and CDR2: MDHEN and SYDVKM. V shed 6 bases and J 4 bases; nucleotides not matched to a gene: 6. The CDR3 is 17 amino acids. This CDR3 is CASRGLAGGRIYNEQFF. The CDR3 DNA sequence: TGTGCCAGCAGGGGACTAGCGGGAGGGCGTATTTACAATGAGCAGTTCTTC.

The CDR3 is CASSYAGGPTDTQYF. CDR3 in DNA: TGTGCCAGCAGCTATGCGGGAGGGCCCACAGATACGCAGTATTTT. The V and J genes are TRBV7-3 and TRBJ2-3; 9 bases fit TRBD2. The V and J ends lost 4 bases and 2 bases, in that order; junction bases with no gene match: 4. The CDR3 is 15 residues long. Germline V gives CDR1 SGHTA, CDR2 FQGTGA.

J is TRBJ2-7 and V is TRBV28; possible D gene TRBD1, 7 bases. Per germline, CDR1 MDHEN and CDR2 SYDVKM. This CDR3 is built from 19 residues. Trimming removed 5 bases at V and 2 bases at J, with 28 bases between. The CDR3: CASSPDPPRTGAGTYEQYF. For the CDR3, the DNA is TGTGCCAGCAGTCCGGATCCCCCGAGGACAGGTGCGGGGACCTACGAGCAGTACTTC. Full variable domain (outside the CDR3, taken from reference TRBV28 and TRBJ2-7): DVKVTQSSRYLVKRTGEKVFLECVQDMDHENMFWYRQDPGLGLRLIYFSYDVKMKEKGDIPEGYSVSREKKERFSLILESASTNQTSMYLCASSPDPPRTGAGTYEQYFGPGTRLTVT.

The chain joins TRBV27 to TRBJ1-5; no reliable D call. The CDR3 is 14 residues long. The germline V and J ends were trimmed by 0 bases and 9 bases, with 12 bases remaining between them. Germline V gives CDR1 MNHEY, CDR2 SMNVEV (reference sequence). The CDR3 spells CASSLSRLAGPQHF. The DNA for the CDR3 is TGTGCCAGCAGTTTATCCCGGTTAGCAGGGCCCCAGCATTTT.

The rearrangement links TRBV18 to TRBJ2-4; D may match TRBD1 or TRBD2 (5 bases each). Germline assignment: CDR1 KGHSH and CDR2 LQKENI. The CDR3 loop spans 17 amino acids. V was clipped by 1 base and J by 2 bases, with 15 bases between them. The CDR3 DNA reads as TGTGCCAGCTCACCACGGAAGGGGCTAGCCTCCAAAAACATTCAGTACTTC. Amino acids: CASSPRKGLASKNIQYF. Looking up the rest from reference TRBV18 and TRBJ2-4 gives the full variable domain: NAGVMQNPRHLVRRRGQEARLRCSPMKGHSHVYWYRQLPEEGLKFMVYLQKENIIDESGMPKERFSAEFPKEGPSILRIQQVVRGDSAAYFCASSPRKGLASKNIQYFGAGTRLSVL.

The CDR3 DNA sequence: TGTGCCAGCAGCTCCTTTTATCAGGGCAGCTCCTACAATGAGCAGTTCTTC. Amino acids: CASSSFYQGSSYNEQFF. The rearrangement joins TRBV7-9 to TRBJ2-1, with a tentative D call TRBD1 (5 bases). From germline, CDR1 is SEHNR and CDR2 FQNEAQ (reference sequence). Trimming removed 4 bases at V and 0 bases at J, with 16 bases between. The CDR3 length is 17 residues.

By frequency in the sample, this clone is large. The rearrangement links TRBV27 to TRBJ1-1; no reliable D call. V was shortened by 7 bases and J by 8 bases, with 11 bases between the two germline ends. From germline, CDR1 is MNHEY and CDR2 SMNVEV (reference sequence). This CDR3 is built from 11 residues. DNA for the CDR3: TGTGCCAGCACCGCAGGTACGGAAGCTTTCTTT. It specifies CASTAGTEAFF.

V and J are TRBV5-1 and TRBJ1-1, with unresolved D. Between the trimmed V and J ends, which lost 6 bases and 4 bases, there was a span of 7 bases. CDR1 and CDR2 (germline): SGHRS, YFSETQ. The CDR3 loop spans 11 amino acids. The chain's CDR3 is CASNWGTEAFF. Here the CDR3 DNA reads TGCGCCAGCAACTGGGGCACTGAAGCTTTCTTT.